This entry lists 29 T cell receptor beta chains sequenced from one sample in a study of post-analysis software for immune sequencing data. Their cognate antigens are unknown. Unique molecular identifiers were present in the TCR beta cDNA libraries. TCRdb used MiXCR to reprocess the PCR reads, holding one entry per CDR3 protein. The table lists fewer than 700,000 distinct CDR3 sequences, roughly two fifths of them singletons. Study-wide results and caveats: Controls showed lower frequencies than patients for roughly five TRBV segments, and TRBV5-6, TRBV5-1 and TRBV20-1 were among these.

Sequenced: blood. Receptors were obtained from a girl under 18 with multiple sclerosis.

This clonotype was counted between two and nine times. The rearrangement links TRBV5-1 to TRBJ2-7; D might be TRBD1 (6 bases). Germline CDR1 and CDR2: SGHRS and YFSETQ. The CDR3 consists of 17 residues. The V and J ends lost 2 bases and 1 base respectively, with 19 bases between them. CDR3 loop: CASSFGSLTGESYEQYF. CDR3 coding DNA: TGCGCCAGCAGCTTTGGGTCATTGACAGGCGAATCCTACGAGCAGTACTTC.

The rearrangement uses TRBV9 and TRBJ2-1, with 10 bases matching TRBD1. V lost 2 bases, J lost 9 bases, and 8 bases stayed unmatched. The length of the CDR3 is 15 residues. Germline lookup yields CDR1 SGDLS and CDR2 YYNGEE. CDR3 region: CASSVTGTGVGEQFF. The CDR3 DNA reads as TGTGCCAGCAGCGTCACCGGGACAGGGGTTGGTGAGCAGTTCTTC. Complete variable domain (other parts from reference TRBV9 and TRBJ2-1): DSGVTQTPKHLITATGQRVTLRCSPRSGDLSVYWYQQSLDQGLQFLIQYYNGEERAKGNILERFSAQQFPDLHSELNLSSLELGDSALYFCASSVTGTGVGEQFFGPGTRLTVL.

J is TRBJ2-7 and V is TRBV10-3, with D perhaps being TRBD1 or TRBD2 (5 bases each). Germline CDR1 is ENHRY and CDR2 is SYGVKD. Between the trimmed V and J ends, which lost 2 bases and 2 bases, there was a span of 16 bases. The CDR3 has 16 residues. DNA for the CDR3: TGTGCCATCAGTGAGCCCATACGGGACGGCGCCTACGAGCAGTACTTC. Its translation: CAISEPIRDGAYEQYF.

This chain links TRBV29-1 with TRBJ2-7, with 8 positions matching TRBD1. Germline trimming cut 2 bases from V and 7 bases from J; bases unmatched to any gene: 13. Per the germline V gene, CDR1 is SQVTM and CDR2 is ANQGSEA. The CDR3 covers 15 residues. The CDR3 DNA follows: TGCAGCGTTGAAAACGAAGCAGGGGGCTCGTTGGAGCAGTACTTC. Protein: CSVENEAGGSLEQYF.

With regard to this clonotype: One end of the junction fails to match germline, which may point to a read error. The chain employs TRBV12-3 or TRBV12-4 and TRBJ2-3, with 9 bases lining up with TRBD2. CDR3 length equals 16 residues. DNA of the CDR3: TGTGCCAGCAGCCTCGGCGGCGGGGGGGCCCCAGATGCGCAGTATTTT. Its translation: CASSLGGGGAPDAQYF.

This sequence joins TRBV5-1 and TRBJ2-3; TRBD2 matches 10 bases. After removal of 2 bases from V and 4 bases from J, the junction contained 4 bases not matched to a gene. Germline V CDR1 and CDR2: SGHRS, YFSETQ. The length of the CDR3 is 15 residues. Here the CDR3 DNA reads TGCGCCAGCAGCTTTAAGCGGGAGGGATCAGATACGCAGTATTTT. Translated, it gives CASSFKREGSDTQYF.

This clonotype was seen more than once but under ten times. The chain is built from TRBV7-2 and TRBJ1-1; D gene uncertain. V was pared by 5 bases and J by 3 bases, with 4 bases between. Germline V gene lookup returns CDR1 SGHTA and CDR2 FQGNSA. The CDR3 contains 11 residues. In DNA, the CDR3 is TGTGCCAGCAGCCGTGACACTGAAGCTTTCTTT. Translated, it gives CASSRDTEAFF.

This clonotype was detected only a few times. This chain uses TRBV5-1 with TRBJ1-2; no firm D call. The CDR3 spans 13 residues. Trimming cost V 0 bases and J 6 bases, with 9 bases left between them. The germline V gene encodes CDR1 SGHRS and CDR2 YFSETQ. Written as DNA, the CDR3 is TGCGCCAGCAGCTTGGCGGGATCGGATGGCTACACCTTC. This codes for CASSLAGSDGYTF.

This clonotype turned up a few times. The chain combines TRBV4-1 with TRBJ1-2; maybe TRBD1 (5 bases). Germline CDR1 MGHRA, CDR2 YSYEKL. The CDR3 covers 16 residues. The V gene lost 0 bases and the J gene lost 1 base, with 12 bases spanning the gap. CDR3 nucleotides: TGCGCCAGCAGCCAAGACTCGGGGGGATTTAACTATGGCTACACCTTC. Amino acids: CASSQDSGGFNYGYTF.

CDR3: CATTGGQGVTDTQYF. CDR3 nucleotide sequence: TGTGCCACCACCGGGGGACAGGGGGTAACAGATACGCAGTATTTT. This chain links TRBV24-1 with TRBJ2-3; 11 bases fit TRBD1. V dropped 8 bases and J dropped 3; count of bases not matched to a gene: 6. This CDR3 is built from 15 residues. Germline CDR1 is KGHDR and CDR2 is SFDVKD.

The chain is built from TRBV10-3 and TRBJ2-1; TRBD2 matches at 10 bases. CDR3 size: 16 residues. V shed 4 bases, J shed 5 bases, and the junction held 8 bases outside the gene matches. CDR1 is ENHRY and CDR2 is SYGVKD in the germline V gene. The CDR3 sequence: CAISVNLAGDNNEQFF. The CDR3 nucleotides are TGTGCCATCAGTGTAAATCTAGCGGGGGATAACAATGAGCAGTTCTTC.

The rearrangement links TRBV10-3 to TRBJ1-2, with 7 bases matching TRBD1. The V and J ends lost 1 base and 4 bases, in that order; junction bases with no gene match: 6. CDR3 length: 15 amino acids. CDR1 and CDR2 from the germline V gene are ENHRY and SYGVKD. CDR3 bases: TGTGCCATCAGTGAGTTTACCGGGACAGTCTATGGCTACACCTTC. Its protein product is CAISEFTGTVYGYTF.

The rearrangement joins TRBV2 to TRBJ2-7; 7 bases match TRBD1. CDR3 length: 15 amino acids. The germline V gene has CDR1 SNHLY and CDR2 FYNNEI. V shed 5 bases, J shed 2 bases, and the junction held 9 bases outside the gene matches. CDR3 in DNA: TGTGCCAGCAGTTCTACGATTGACAGGGCCTACGAGCAGTACTTC. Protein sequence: CASSSTIDRAYEQYF.

This CDR3 is CASAPGAGTSEQYF. In DNA form, the CDR3 reads TGCGCCAGCGCCCCGGGCGCAGGTACTAGTGAGCAGTACTTC. The chain uses TRBV4-1 and TRBJ2-5; possible D gene TRBD2, 5 bases. This CDR3 spans 14 amino acids. V lost 8 bases, J lost 11 bases, and 24 bases lay in between. Per germline, CDR1 MGHRA and CDR2 YSYEKL.

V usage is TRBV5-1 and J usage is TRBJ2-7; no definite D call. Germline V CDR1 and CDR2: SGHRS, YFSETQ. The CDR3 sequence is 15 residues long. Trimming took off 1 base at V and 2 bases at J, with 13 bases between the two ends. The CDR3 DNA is TGCGCCAGCAGCTTGTCTGAGAGACACACCTACGAGCAGTACTTC. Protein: CASSLSERHTYEQYF.

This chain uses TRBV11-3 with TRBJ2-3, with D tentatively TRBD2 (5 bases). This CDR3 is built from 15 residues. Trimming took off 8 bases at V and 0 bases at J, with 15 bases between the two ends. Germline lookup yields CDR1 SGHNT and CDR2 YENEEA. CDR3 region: CASRSGELSTDTQYF. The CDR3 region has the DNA TGTGCCAGCCGGAGCGGAGAGTTAAGCACAGATACGCAGTATTTT. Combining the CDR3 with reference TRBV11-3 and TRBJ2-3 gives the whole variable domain EAGVVQSPRYKIIEKKQPVAFWCNPISGHNTLYWYLQNLGQGPELLIRYENEEAVDDSQLPKDRFSAERLKGVDSTLKIQPAELGDSAVYLCASRSGELSTDTQYFGPGTRLTVL.

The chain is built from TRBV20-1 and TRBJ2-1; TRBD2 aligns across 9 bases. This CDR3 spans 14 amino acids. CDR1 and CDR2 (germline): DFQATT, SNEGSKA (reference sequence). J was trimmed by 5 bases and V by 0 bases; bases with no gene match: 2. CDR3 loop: CSARDLAGNNEQFF. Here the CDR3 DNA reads TGCAGTGCTAGAGACCTAGCGGGAAACAATGAGCAGTTCTTC.

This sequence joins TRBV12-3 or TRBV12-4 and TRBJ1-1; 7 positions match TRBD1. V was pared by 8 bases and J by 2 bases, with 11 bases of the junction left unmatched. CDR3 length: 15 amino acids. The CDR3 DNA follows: TGTGCCAGCGGAATACAGGGGACGATTAACACTGAAGCTTTCTTT. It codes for CASGIQGTINTEAFF.

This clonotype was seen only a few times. In DNA, the CDR3 is TGCAGCGTTGAAGACCGTCACCCTGGGGACTATGGCTACACCTTC. It yields the protein CSVEDRHPGDYGYTF. The chain joins TRBV29-1 to TRBJ1-2; D gene uncertain. CDR1 is SQVTM and CDR2 is ANQGSEA in the germline V gene. V dropped 0 bases and J dropped 3 bases, with 14 bases sitting between them. There are 15 residues in the CDR3.

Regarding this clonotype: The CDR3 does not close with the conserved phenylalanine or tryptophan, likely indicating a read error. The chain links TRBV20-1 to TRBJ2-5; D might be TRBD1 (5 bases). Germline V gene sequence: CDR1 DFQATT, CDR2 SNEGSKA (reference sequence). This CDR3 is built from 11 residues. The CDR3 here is CSATGQGTQYV. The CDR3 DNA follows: TGCAGTGCTACAGGGCAAGGGACCCAGTACGTC.

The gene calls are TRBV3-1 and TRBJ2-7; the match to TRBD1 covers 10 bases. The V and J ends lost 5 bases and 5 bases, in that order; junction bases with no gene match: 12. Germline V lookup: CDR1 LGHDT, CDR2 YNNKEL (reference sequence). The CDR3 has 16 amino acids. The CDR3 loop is CASSFSDRGRINEQYF. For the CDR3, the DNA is TGTGCCAGCAGCTTTAGTGACAGGGGGCGTATCAACGAGCAGTACTTC.

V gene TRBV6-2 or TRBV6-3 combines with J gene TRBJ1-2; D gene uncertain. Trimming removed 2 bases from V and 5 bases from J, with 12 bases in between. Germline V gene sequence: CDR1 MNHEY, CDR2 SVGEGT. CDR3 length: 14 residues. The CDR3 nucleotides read TGTGCCAGCAGTTACCGGGATTCACATTATGGCTACACCTTC. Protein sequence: CASSYRDSHYGYTF.

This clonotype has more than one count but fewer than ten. CDR3 coding DNA: TGTGCCAGCAGTTTATCGAGCGGGGGGAAAGAGACCCAGTACTTC. It specifies CASSLSSGGKETQYF. The rearrangement links TRBV28 to TRBJ2-5; 9 bases fit TRBD2. The germline CDR1 and CDR2 sequences are MDHEN and SYDVKM. V was clipped by 1 base and J by 3 bases; unmatched bases: 3. There are 15 residues in the CDR3.

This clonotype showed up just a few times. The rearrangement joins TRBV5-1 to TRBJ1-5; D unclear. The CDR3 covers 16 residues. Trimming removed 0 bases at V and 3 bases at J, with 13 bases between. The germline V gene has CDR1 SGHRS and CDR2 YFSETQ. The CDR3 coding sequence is TGCGCCAGCAGCTTGGATCCGGACCGATACAATCAGCCCCAGCATTTT. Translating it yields CASSLDPDRYNQPQHF.

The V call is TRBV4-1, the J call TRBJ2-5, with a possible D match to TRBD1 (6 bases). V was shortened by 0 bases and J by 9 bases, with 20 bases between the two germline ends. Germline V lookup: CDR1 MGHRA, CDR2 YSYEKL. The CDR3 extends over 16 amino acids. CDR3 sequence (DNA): TGCGCCAGCAGCCAAGATGGGACACGCGCCGGCCAAGCCCAGTACTTC. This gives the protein CASSQDGTRAGQAQYF.

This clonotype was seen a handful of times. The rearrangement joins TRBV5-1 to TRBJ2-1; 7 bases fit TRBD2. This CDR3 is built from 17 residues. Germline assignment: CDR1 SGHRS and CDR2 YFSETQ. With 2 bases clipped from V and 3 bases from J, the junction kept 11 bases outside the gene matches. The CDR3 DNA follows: TGCGCCAGCAGCTTCACCACTAGCGCATCCGGCTACAATGAGCAGTTCTTC. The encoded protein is CASSFTTSASGYNEQFF.

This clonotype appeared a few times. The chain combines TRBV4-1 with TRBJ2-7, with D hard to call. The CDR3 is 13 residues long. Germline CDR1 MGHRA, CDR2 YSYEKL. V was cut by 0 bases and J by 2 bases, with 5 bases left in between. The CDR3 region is CASSQEFTYEQYF. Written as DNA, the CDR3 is TGCGCCAGCAGCCAAGAATTCACCTACGAGCAGTACTTC.

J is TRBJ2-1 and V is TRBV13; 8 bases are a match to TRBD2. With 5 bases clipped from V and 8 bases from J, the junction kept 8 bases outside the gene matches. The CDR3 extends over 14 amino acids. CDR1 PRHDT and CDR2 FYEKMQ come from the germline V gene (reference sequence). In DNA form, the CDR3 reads TGTGCCAGCAGCGCGGGACTAGGGTTCGATGAGCAGTTCTTC. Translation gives CASSAGLGFDEQFF.

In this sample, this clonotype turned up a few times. Here the CDR3 DNA reads TGTGCCAGCAGCCAAGTAGGGGCCGCCCACTATAATTCACCCCTCCACTTT. Encoded protein: CASSQVGAAHYNSPLHF. V usage is TRBV3-1 and J usage is TRBJ1-6; possible D gene TRBD1, 5 bases. The CDR3 is 17 residues long. From germline, CDR1 is LGHDT and CDR2 YNNKEL (reference sequence). The V and J ends lost 1 base and 3 bases respectively, with 13 bases between them.